Reported below is one T cell receptor (beta chain). Via 5' RACE with UMI labels, TRB cDNA libraries were prepared. From the 5' RACE reads, TCRdb lists one entry per CDR3 protein and no DNA. The table lists approximately 74,000 distinct CDR3 sequences. Naive CD8+ T cells displayed a CD45RO-CCR7+CD27+CD95- phenotype. This CDR3 comprises 17 residues. Germline CDR1 MDHEN, CDR2 SYDVKM. This sample is part of a study of CXCR3-negative and CXCR3-positive naive CD8 T cells. V gene TRBV28 combines with J gene TRBJ2-7; no DNA is available, so the TRBD2 call from TCRdb remains unchecked. The sequence was obtained from a human donor in good health. Some clones in this sample may be carry-over from other donors' samples. The sequencing input was naive CXCR3- CD8+ T cells from blood. The subset: CD45RO-CCR7+CD27+CD95- naive CD8+ T cells lacking CXCR3 (TNR3-). CDR3 loop: CASSPPGLVPPSYEQYF.